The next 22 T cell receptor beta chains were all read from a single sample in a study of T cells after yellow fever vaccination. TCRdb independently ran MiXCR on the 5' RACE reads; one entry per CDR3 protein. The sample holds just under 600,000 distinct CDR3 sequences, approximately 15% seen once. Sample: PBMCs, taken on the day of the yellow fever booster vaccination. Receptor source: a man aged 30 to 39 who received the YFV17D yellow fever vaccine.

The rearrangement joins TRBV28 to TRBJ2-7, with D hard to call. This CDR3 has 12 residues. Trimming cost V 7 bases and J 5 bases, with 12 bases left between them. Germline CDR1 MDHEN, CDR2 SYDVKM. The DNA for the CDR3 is TGTGCCAGCAAGAGAGATGGCAACGAGCAGTACTTC. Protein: CASKRDGNEQYF. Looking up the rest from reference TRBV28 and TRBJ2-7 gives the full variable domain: DVKVTQSSRYLVKRTGEKVFLECVQDMDHENMFWYRQDPGLGLRLIYFSYDVKMKEKGDIPEGYSVSREKKERFSLILESASTNQTSMYLCASKRDGNEQYFGPGTRLTVT.

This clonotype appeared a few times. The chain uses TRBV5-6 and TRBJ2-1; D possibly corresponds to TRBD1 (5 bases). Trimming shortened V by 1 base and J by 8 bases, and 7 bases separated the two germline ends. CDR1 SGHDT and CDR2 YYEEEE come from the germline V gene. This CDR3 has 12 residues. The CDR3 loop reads CASSLTQDEQFF. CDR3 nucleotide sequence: TGTGCCAGCAGCTTGACACAGGATGAGCAGTTCTTC.

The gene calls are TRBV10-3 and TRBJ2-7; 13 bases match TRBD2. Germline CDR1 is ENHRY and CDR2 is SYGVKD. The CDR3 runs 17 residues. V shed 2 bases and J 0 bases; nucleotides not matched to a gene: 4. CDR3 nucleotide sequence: TGTGCCATCAGTGAGGGACTAGCGGGAGAGAGCTCCTACGAGCAGTACTTC. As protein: CAISEGLAGESSYEQYF.

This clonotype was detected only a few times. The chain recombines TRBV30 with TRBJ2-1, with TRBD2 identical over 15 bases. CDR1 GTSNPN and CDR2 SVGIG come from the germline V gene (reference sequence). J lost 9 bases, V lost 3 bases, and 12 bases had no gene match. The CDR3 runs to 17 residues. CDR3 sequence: CAWSISRTSGRAGEQFF. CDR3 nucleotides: TGTGCCTGGAGCATCAGCCGGACTAGCGGGAGGGCCGGTGAGCAGTTCTTC.

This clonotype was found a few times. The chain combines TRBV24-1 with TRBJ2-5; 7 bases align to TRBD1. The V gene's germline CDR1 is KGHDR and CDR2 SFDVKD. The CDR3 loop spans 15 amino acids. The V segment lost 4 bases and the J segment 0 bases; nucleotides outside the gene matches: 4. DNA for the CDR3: TGTGCCACCAGTGACACGGACAGGAACCAAGAGACCCAGTACTTC. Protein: CATSDTDRNQETQYF.

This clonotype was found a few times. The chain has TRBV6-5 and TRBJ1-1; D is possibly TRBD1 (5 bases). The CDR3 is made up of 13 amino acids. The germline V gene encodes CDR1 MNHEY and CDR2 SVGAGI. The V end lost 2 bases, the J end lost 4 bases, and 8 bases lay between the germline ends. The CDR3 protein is CASSYERGTEAFF. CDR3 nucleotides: TGTGCCAGCAGTTACGAAAGGGGCACTGAAGCTTTCTTT.

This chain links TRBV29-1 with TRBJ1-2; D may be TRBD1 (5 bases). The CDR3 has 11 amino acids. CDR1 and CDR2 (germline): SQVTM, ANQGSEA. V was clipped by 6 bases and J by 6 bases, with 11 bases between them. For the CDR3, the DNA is TGCAGCGTCCGCAGACAGAATGGCTACACCTTC. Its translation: CSVRRQNGYTF.

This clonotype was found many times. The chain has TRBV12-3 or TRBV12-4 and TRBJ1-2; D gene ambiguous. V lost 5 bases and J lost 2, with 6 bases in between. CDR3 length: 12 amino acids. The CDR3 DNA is TGTGCCAGCAGTCCACAGAACTATGGCTACACCTTC. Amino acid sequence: CASSPQNYGYTF.

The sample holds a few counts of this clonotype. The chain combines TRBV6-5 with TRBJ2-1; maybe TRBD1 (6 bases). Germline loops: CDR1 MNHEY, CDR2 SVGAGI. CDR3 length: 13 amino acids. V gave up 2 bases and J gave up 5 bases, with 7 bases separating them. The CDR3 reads CASSYGGNNEQFF. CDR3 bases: TGTGCCAGCAGTTACGGGGGCAACAATGAGCAGTTCTTC.

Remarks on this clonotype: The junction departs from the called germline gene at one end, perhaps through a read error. Here the CDR3 reads CSSSPSSYEQYF. The CDR3 coding sequence is TGTTCCAGCAGTCCCAGCTCCTACGAGCAGTACTTC. The chain carries TRBV6-5 and TRBJ2-7; D is undetermined. Germline values: CDR1 MNHEY, CDR2 SVGAGI. This CDR3 region has 12 residues.

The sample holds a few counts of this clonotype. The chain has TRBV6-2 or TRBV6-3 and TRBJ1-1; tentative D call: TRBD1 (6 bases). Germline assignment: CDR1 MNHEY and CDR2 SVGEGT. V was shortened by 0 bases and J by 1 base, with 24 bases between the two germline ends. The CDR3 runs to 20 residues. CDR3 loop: CASSYSTRGRSILENTEAFF. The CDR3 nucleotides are TGTGCCAGCAGTTACTCGACCCGGGGGCGGTCTATTTTGGAGAACACTGAAGCTTTCTTT.

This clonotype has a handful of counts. The DNA of the CDR3 is TGTGCCAGCAGCTTGGTTCACCTACCCCGCAATGAGCAGTTCTTC. It encodes CASSLVHLPRNEQFF. The chain combines TRBV5-6 with TRBJ2-1; no clear D. CDR1 and CDR2 (germline): SGHDT, YYEEEE. V was cut by 0 bases and J by 6 bases, with 13 bases left in between. The CDR3 sequence is 15 residues long.

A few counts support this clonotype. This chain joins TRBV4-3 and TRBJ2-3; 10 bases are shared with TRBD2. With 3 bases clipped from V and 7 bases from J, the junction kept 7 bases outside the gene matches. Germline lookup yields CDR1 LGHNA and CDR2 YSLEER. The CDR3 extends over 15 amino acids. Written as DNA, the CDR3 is TGCGCCAGCAGCCAGCTAGCGGGAGCATTGAATACGCAGTATTTT. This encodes CASSQLAGALNTQYF.

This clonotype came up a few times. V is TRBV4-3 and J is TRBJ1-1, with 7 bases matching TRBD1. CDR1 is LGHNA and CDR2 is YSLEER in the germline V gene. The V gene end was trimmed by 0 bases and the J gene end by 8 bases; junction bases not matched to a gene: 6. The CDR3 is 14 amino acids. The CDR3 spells CASSQDLRQGEAFF. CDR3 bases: TGCGCCAGCAGCCAAGATCTTAGACAGGGAGAAGCTTTCTTT.

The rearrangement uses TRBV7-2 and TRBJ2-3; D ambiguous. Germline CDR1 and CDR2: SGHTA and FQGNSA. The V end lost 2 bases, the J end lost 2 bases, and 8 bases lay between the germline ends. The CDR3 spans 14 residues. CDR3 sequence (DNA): TGTGCCAGCAGCTTAATGCCCGCCACAGATACGCAGTATTTT. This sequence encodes CASSLMPATDTQYF.

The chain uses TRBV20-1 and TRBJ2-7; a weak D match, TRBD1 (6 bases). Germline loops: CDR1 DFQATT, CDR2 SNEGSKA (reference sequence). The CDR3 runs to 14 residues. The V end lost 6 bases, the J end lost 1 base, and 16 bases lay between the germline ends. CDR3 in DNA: TGCAGTGCCCCCAAGACAGGCCGGTCCTACGAGCAGTACTTC. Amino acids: CSAPKTGRSYEQYF.

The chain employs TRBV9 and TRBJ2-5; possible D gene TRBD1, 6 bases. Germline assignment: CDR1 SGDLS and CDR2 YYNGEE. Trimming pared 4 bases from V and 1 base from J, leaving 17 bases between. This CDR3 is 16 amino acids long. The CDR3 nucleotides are TGTGCCAGCAGCATAAGCCACCAGGGGCCCCAAGAGACCCAGTACTTC. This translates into CASSISHQGPQETQYF.

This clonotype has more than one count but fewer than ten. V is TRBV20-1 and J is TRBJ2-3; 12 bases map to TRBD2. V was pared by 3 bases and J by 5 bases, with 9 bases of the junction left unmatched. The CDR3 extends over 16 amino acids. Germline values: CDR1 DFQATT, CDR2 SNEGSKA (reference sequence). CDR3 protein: CSASGLAGGPGDTQYF. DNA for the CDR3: TGCAGTGCTAGTGGTCTAGCGGGAGGGCCGGGAGATACGCAGTATTTT.

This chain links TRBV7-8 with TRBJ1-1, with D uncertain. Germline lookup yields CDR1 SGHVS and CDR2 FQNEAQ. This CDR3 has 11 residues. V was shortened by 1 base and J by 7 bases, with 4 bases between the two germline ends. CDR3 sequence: CASSLEVEAFF. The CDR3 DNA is TGTGCCAGCAGCTTAGAGGTTGAAGCTTTCTTT.

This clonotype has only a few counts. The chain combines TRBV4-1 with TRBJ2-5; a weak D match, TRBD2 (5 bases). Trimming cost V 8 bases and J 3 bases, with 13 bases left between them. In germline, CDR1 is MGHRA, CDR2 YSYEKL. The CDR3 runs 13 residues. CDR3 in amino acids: CASRRGAEETQYF. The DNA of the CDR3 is TGCGCCAGCCGCCGTGGAGCGGAAGAGACCCAGTACTTC.

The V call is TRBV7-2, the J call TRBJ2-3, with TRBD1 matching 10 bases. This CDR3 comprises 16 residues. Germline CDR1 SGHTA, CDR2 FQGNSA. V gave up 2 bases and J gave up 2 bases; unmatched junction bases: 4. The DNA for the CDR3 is TGTGCCAGCAGCTTATCGGGACAGGGGCTCACAGATACGCAGTATTTT. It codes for CASSLSGQGLTDTQYF.

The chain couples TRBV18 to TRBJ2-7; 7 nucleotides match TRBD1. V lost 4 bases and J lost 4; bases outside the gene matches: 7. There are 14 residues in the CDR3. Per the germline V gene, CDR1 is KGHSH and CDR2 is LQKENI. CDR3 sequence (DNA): TGTGCCAGCTCACTCACAGGGGCCCTGTACGAGCAGTACTTC. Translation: CASSLTGALYEQYF. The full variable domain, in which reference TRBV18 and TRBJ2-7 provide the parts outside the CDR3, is NAGVMQNPRHLVRRRGQEARLRCSPMKGHSHVYWYRQLPEEGLKFMVYLQKENIIDESGMPKERFSAEFPKEGPSILRIQQVVRGDSAAYFCASSLTGALYEQYFGPGTRLTVT.